One sample yielded the 16 T cell receptor beta chains listed below, sequenced in a study of CD8 T cells in ankylosing spondylitis. From the 5' RACE reads, TCRdb called clonotypes with MiXCR, one entry per CDR3 protein. The repertoire includes 200,000 to 250,000 distinct CDR3 sequences, about 10% of them detected once, and about 6.8% sits in the top ten. The specimen sequenced was blood, either unsorted or a sorted T cell fraction (not recorded which). The receptors here all came from a male donor with ankylosing spondylitis or in good health (not recorded which).

The chain uses TRBV11-2 and TRBJ2-5; 7 bases align to TRBD2. After removal of 1 base from V and 4 bases from J, the junction contained 6 bases not matched to a gene. The CDR3 sequence is 15 residues long. In germline, CDR1 is SGHAT, CDR2 FQNNGV. For the CDR3, the DNA is TGTGCCAGCAGCTTAGGTCCAGCGGGAAGAGAGACCCAGTACTTC. Translation gives CASSLGPAGRETQYF.

The gene calls are TRBV20-1 and TRBJ2-5; TRBD2 aligns across 7 bases. V lost 4 bases and J lost 1; bases outside the gene matches: 6. From germline, CDR1 is DFQATT and CDR2 SNEGSKA (reference sequence). The CDR3 has 14 amino acids. The CDR3 nucleotides read TGCAGTGCTAAAAGCGGGGTATTCCAAGAGACCCAGTACTTC. Translated, it gives CSAKSGVFQETQYF.

This clonotype occurred many times. This CDR3 reads CASSQRGLVDTEAFF. The CDR3 DNA reads TGCGCCAGCAGTCAGAGGGGACTGGTTGACACTGAAGCTTTCTTT. This chain uses TRBV4-1 with TRBJ1-1; tentative D call: TRBD1 (5 bases). Germline CDR1 is MGHRA and CDR2 is YSYEKL. The germline V and J ends were trimmed by 6 bases and 3 bases, with 17 bases remaining between them. The CDR3 is 15 residues long.

About this clonotype itself: Possible read error: a much larger clone is one base away. V and J are TRBV15 and TRBJ2-2, with 9 bases lining up with TRBD1. This CDR3 region has 18 residues. Germline V lookup: CDR1 LNHNV, CDR2 YYDKDF (reference sequence). CDR3 residues: CATSRSRTGTGNTVELFF. CDR3 in DNA: TGTGCCACCAGCAGATCCCGAACCGGGACAGGGAACACCGTGGAGCTGTTTTTT.

This clonotype was picked up a small number of times. The chain links TRBV3-1 to TRBJ2-2; D unresolved. The V end lost 5 bases, the J end lost 5 bases, and 15 bases lay between the germline ends. The CDR3 contains 15 residues. Germline V gene data show CDR1 as LGHDT and CDR2 as YNNKEL (reference sequence). The CDR3 DNA follows: TGTGCCAGCAGCACCAGGAGAGTAAAGACCGGGGAGCTGTTTTTT. This translates into CASSTRRVKTGELFF. Supplemented by reference TRBV3-1 and TRBJ2-2, the full variable domain reads DTAVSQTPKYLVTQMGNDKSIKCEQNLGHDTMYWYKQDSKKFLKIMFSYNNKELIINETVPNRFSPKSPDKAHLNLHINSLELGDSAVYFCASSTRRVKTGELFFGEGSRLTVL.

The chain recombines TRBV11-1 with TRBJ1-2; D gene unclear. CDR3 length: 15 amino acids. Germline lookup yields CDR1 SGHAT and CDR2 FQDESV (reference sequence). Trimming took off 0 bases at V and 6 bases at J, with 14 bases between the two ends. As DNA, the CDR3 is TGTGCCAGCAGCTTAGCGCGGACGGAAGGAAATGGCTACACCTTC. It encodes CASSLARTEGNGYTF.

This clonotype was observed many times. This chain uses TRBV12-3 or TRBV12-4 with TRBJ1-4; D is uncertain. V was pared by 6 bases and J by 4 bases, with 15 bases between. The CDR3 covers 15 residues. CDR3 amino acids: CASRETSVFNEKLFF. CDR3 bases: TGTGCCAGCAGAGAAACCAGTGTTTTTAATGAAAAACTGTTTTTT.

The rearrangement joins TRBV12-3 or TRBV12-4 to TRBJ2-7, with D maybe TRBD1 (6 bases). This CDR3 region has 12 residues. Deletions cut 5 bases from V and 10 bases from J, with 15 bases between. The CDR3 coding sequence is TGTGCCAGCAGTCACCAAACAGGGCACCAGTACTTC. Its translation is CASSHQTGHQYF.

This clonotype has at least ten counts. This chain links TRBV29-1 with TRBJ1-5; weak D call: TRBD1 (5 bases). The CDR3 is 14 amino acids. V was shortened by 4 bases and J by 1 base, with 11 bases between the two germline ends. The germline V gene encodes CDR1 SQVTM and CDR2 ANQGSEA. The CDR3 DNA follows: TGCAGCGTTGGGATGGGGCAGAGCAATCAGCCCCAGCATTTT. Protein product: CSVGMGQSNQPQHF.

On this clonotype: One junction end disagrees with the germline gene, perhaps due to a read error. The chain links TRBV27 to TRBJ2-1, with D possibly being TRBD2 (6 bases). The germline V gene encodes CDR1 MNHEY and CDR2 SMNVEV (reference sequence). This CDR3 is built from 15 residues. As DNA, the CDR3 is TGTGCCGGCAGTTTAGGGAGGTCTTCCTACAATGAGCAGTTCTTC. It encodes CAGSLGRSSYNEQFF.

The chain recombines TRBV12-3 or TRBV12-4 with TRBJ1-1; tentatively, D is TRBD1 (6 bases). The V and J ends lost 1 base and 7 bases respectively, with 10 bases between them. The CDR3 has 13 residues. CDR3 residues: CASSLGGRGEAFF. In DNA, the CDR3 is TGTGCCAGCAGTTTAGGGGGGCGAGGTGAAGCTTTCTTT.

This clonotype was found many times. The rearrangement joins TRBV29-1 to TRBJ2-3, with D possibly matching TRBD2 (6 bases). V dropped 3 bases and J dropped 2 bases, with 18 bases sitting between them. The CDR3 is made up of 16 amino acids. CDR1 SQVTM and CDR2 ANQGSEA come from the germline V gene. CDR3 amino acids: CSVDHRGDSNTDTQYF. CDR3 coding DNA: TGCAGCGTTGATCACCGAGGGGACTCAAACACAGATACGCAGTATTTT.

This clonotype has at least ten counts. This chain links TRBV12-3 or TRBV12-4 with TRBJ2-7; the D gene is possibly TRBD2 (5 bases). CDR3 length: 14 amino acids. V gave up 7 bases and J gave up 2 bases, with 15 bases separating them. In DNA, the CDR3 is TGTGCCAGCAAAAGGCCGGGATTCCCCTACGAGCAGTACTTC. The encoded protein is CASKRPGFPYEQYF.

V is TRBV11-2 and J is TRBJ2-3, with D unclear. The ends were cut back, 0 bases at V and 6 bases at J, with 13 bases in the middle. The germline gives CDR1 SGHAT, CDR2 FQNNGV. This CDR3 is built from 15 residues. CDR3 sequence reads: CASSLDLVTVDTQYF. DNA for the CDR3: TGTGCCAGCAGCTTAGATCTGGTAACAGTCGATACGCAGTATTTT.

This clonotype turned up a few times. This sequence joins TRBV5-6 and TRBJ2-3, with unresolved D. The CDR3 has 13 residues. CDR1 and CDR2 (germline): SGHDT, YYEEEE. V gave up 5 bases and J gave up 5 bases, with 12 bases separating them. This CDR3 reads CASRVEVGDTQYF. The CDR3 coding sequence is TGTGCCAGCAGGGTTGAAGTCGGAGATACGCAGTATTTT.

This clonotype came up many times. The rearrangement links TRBV5-1 to TRBJ2-7; D uncertain. CDR1 is SGHRS, CDR2 YFSETQ, per germline. The CDR3 has 14 amino acids. V lost 0 bases and J 4 bases, leaving 11 bases between the germline ends. In DNA, the CDR3 is TGCGCCAGCAGCTTGGGAACTTTTCCTTACGAGCAGTACTTC. This sequence encodes CASSLGTFPYEQYF.